This T cell receptor (beta chain) was documented in a study of neurological immune-mediated disorders. The method for making cDNA was 5'RACE, and it used 10-nucleotide random UMIs. TCRdb reprocessed the 5' RACE reads via MiXCR and lists one record per CDR3 protein. The profile shows 65,000 to 80,000 distinct CDR3 sequences, 17% of them singletons. It was blood bank volunteers in Maryland, USA who made up the healthy controls. Per the germline V gene, CDR1 is SQVTM and CDR2 is ANQGSEA. CDR3 length equals 13 residues. With 6 bases removed from V and 3 bases from J, the gap between germline ends came to 14 bases. Findings and caveats of the study: CDR3 amino acid sequences found in expanded clones were never shared across subjects, suggesting private repertoires in all groups.

Ten or more counts support this clonotype. The antigen is undetermined. The chain carries TRBV29-1 and TRBJ1-1; no reliable D call. The clonotype was recovered from a woman aged 40-49 years in good health. The sequenced sample was PBMCs. The CDR3 region is CSVHLTKDTEAFF. The CDR3 DNA is TGCAGCGTCCATCTTACGAAGGACACTGAAGCTTTCTTT.